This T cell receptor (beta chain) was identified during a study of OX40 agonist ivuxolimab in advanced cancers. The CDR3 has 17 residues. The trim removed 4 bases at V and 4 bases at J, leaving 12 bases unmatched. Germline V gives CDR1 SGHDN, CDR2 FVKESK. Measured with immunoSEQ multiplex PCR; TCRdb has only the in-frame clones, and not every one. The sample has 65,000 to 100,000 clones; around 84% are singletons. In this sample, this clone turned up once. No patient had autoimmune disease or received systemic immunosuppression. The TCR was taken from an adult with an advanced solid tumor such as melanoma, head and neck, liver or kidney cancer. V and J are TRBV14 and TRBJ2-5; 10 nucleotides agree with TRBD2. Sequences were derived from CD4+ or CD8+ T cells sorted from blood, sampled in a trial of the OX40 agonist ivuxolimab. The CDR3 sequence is CASSPTGQRGGRETQYF. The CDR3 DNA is TGTGCCAGCAGCCCAACGGGCCAGCGGGGGGGCCGAGAGACCCAGTACTTC.